The next 18 T cell receptor beta chains were all read from a single sample in a study of shared clonotypes between healthy human individuals. Libraries were prepared by immunoSEQ multiplex PCR; TCRdb keeps only in-frame clonotypes and omits some of them. This table holds millions of clones, approximately 94% found once. Sequencing was performed on naive CD4+ T cells sorted from blood. Subset denoted: CD45RA+ positively selected. The receptors come from a man between 18 and 29 years old in good health.

The CDR3 protein is CASSESTGETQYF. Here the CDR3 DNA reads TGTGCCAGCAGTGAAAGCACCGGGGAGACCCAGTACTTC. The V call is TRBV25-1, the J call TRBJ2-5; no clear D gene. This CDR3 has 13 residues. V was cut by 2 bases and J by 5 bases, with 9 bases left in between. Germline V CDR1 and CDR2: MGHDK, SYGVNS.

CDR3 nucleotides: TGCGCCAGCAGTGATGGTGCTAGCAATCAGCCCCAGCATTTT. Its protein product is CASSDGASNQPQHF. This chain uses TRBV5-1 with TRBJ1-5, with unresolved D. Germline CDR1 reads SGHRS; CDR2 reads YFSETQ. Trimming removed 5 bases at V and 0 bases at J, with 9 bases between. This CDR3 is 14 amino acids long.

The chain is built from TRBV7-2 and TRBJ2-7; 9 bases map to TRBD1. Germline V gene data show CDR1 as SGHTA and CDR2 as FQGNSA. V lost 6 bases and J lost 3; bases outside the gene matches: 9. The CDR3 consists of 15 residues. The CDR3 loop is CASSLQGAAYYEQYF. The DNA of the CDR3 is TGTGCCAGCAGTTTACAGGGGGCGGCGTACTACGAGCAGTACTTC.

The V call is TRBV5-1, the J call TRBJ1-2; D gene uncertain. CDR1 is SGHRS, CDR2 YFSETQ, per germline. The V end lost 1 base, the J end lost 6 bases, and 13 bases lay between the germline ends. The CDR3 covers 14 residues. In DNA form, the CDR3 reads TGCGCCAGCAGCTTGTCGGATAATCCTGATGGCTACACCTTC. As protein: CASSLSDNPDGYTF.

The gene calls are TRBV5-1 and TRBJ2-5; 9 bases align to TRBD2. V was clipped by 4 bases and J by 4 bases; unmatched bases: 5. The CDR3 has 14 residues. Looked up from germline, CDR1 is SGHRS and CDR2 is YFSETQ. This CDR3 is CASSQRGASETQYF. The CDR3 coding sequence is TGCGCCAGCAGCCAGCGGGGGGCCTCAGAGACCCAGTACTTC.

The V call is TRBV4-2, the J call TRBJ2-1; maybe TRBD2 (6 bases). The CDR3 totals 14 residues. V was cut by 0 bases and J by 10 bases, with 13 bases left in between. Germline V gene data show CDR1 as LGHNA and CDR2 as YNFKEQ. As DNA, the CDR3 is TGTGCCAGCAGCCAAGATTGGCGGGACCAGGAGCAGTTCTTC. Its translation: CASSQDWRDQEQFF.

As concerns this clone: The junction differs from germline at one of its ends, possibly a read error. The rearrangement links TRBV28 to TRBJ1-1, with TRBD1 identical over 7 bases. This CDR3 region has 13 residues. Germline V CDR1 and CDR2: MDHEN, SYDVKM. The CDR3 DNA sequence: TGTGTCAGCGTCTTGAGGGGGCGTGGTGAAGCTTTCTTT. Its protein is CVSVLRGRGEAFF.

As regards this clone: Germline and junction disagree at one end, which may indicate a read error. The J gene is TRBJ2-1, the V gene TRBV28; possibly TRBD2 for D (7 bases). From germline, CDR1 is MDHEN and CDR2 SYDVKM. The CDR3 covers 13 residues. The CDR3 sequence: CASSQLGGAYRVF. CDR3 DNA: TGTGCCAGCAGCCAATTGGGGGGGGCCTACCGTGTCTTC.

The chain joins TRBV11-2 to TRBJ2-5; unclear D gene. CDR3 length: 13 residues. Germline CDR1 reads SGHAT; CDR2 reads FQNNGV. Trimming shortened V by 3 bases and J by 5 bases, and 10 bases separated the two germline ends. In DNA, the CDR3 is TGTGCCAGCAGCTTCGAGTTTCGGGAGACCCAGTACTTC. It yields the protein CASSFEFRETQYF.

The CDR3 sequence is CASSLSFPSLIYEQYF. The CDR3 DNA reads TGTGCCAGCAGCTTAAGCTTCCCTAGCTTGATCTACGAGCAGTACTTC. The rearrangement uses TRBV13 and TRBJ2-7; D might be TRBD2 (5 bases). This CDR3 spans 16 amino acids. Per the germline V gene, CDR1 is PRHDT and CDR2 is FYEKMQ (reference sequence). V was cut by 2 bases and J by 3 bases, with 17 bases left in between.

The chain joins TRBV19 to TRBJ2-3; the D is unclear. V lost 4 bases and J lost 8, with 7 bases in between. In germline, CDR1 is LNHDA, CDR2 SQIVND (reference sequence). The CDR3 is 11 amino acids. Written as DNA, the CDR3 is TGTGCCAGTAGTACCCCAGGTACGCAGTATTTT. Encoded protein: CASSTPGTQYF.

This rearrangement joins TRBV18 to TRBJ1-5, with 7 bases matching TRBD1. From germline, CDR1 is KGHSH and CDR2 LQKENI. The CDR3 extends over 14 amino acids. Unmatched junction bases numbered 6, after V lost 3 bases and J lost 7 bases. CDR3 coding DNA: TGTGCCAGCTCACCTGGGACAGTGAGCCAGCCCCAGCATTTT. Translation gives CASSPGTVSQPQHF.

This chain joins TRBV6-1 and TRBJ2-7, with D possibly matching TRBD2 (5 bases). The CDR3 runs 12 residues. CDR1 and CDR2 from the germline V gene are MNHNS and SASEGT. V lost 6 bases and J lost 5, with 11 bases in between. The CDR3 loop is CASSRTVDEQYF. The CDR3 DNA is TGTGCCAGCAGCCGGACTGTAGACGAGCAGTACTTC.

V usage is TRBV10-2 and J usage is TRBJ1-5; possible D gene TRBD1, 6 bases. Trimming pared 3 bases from V and 4 bases from J, leaving 10 bases between. This CDR3 has 14 residues. CDR1 WSHSY and CDR2 SAAADI come from the germline V gene. The CDR3 here is CASSDGRGNQPQHF. The CDR3 coding sequence is TGCGCCAGCAGTGACGGCAGGGGTAATCAGCCCCAGCATTTT.

The J gene is TRBJ2-1, the V gene TRBV19; 15 bases are a match to TRBD2. CDR3 length: 15 amino acids. Germline V gene data show CDR1 as LNHDA and CDR2 as SQIVND (reference sequence). The V segment lost 7 bases and the J segment 6 bases; nucleotides outside the gene matches: 4. This chain's CDR3 is CASTRTSGGANEQFF. In nucleotides, the CDR3 is TGTGCCAGTACAAGGACTAGCGGGGGGGCCAATGAGCAGTTCTTC. Supplemented by reference TRBV19 and TRBJ2-1, the full variable domain reads DGGITQSPKYLFRKEGQNVTLSCEQNLNHDAMYWYRQDPGQGLRLIYYSQIVNDFQKGDIAEGYSVSREKKESFPLTVTSAQKNPTAFYLCASTRTSGGANEQFFGPGTRLTVL.

This rearrangement joins TRBV5-1 to TRBJ2-3; D call uncertain. Germline assignment: CDR1 SGHRS and CDR2 YFSETQ. CDR3 length: 16 amino acids. Trimming took off 0 bases at V and 5 bases at J, with 16 bases between the two ends. The CDR3, as DNA: TGCGCCAGCAGCTTGGTGCCGGTGGTGGGTGGAGATACGCAGTATTTT. Translation: CASSLVPVVGGDTQYF. Full variable domain (outside the CDR3, taken from reference TRBV5-1 and TRBJ2-3): KAGVTQTPRYLIKTRGQQVTLSCSPISGHRSVSWYQQTPGQGLQFLFEYFSETQRNKGNFPGRFSGRQFSNSRSEMNVSTLELGDSALYLCASSLVPVVGGDTQYFGPGTRLTVL.

The chain recombines TRBV28 with TRBJ1-6; 12 nucleotides line up with TRBD1. Germline trimming cut 3 bases from V and 7 bases from J; bases unmatched to any gene: 4. The germline gives CDR1 MDHEN, CDR2 SYDVKM. The CDR3 has 16 residues. The CDR3 bases are TGTGCCAGCAGTTTGGGACAGGGGGCGGTAAATTCACCCCTCCACTTT. Residues: CASSLGQGAVNSPLHF.

This chain uses TRBV7-2 with TRBJ1-6, with TRBD1 identical over 10 bases. CDR1 is SGHTA and CDR2 is FQGNSA in the germline V gene. This CDR3 is 16 amino acids long. J lost 7 bases, V lost 1 base, and 4 bases had no gene match. DNA of the CDR3: TGTGCCAGCAGCTTAGTAGGGACAGGGGCAAATTCACCCCTCCACTTT. Its protein is CASSLVGTGANSPLHF.